Below, 19 T cell receptor beta chains from the same sample are listed, as sequenced in a study of blood T cell repertoires in COVID-19. Some clones are missing from TCRdb's copy, which holds only in-frame ones; the method was immunoSEQ multiplex PCR. The sample has roughly 500,000 clones, roughly 90% seen once. Sequenced input: PBMCs or T cells enriched from blood (not recorded which). The origin of the receptors is a woman in her forties who had recovered from COVID-19.

The chain uses TRBV27 and TRBJ2-1; D not certain. From germline, CDR1 is MNHEY and CDR2 SMNVEV (reference sequence). V gave up 7 bases and J gave up 5 bases, with 18 bases separating them. The CDR3 consists of 15 residues. The CDR3 coding sequence is TGTGCCAGCATGTGGAGCTTGCTAGAGAACAATGAGCAGTTCTTC. It encodes CASMWSLLENNEQFF.

J is TRBJ2-1 and V is TRBV11-3, with 7 nucleotides matching TRBD1. Germline V lookup: CDR1 SGHNT, CDR2 YENEEA. J lost 9 bases, V lost 4 bases, and 3 bases had no gene match. The CDR3 totals 12 residues. The CDR3 DNA reads as TGTGCCAGCAGCTCGGACAGGAGTGAGCAGTTCTTC. This sequence encodes CASSSDRSEQFF.

The chain couples TRBV7-2 to TRBJ2-7; 7 positions match TRBD2. The V gene's germline CDR1 is SGHTA and CDR2 FQGNSA. The V gene end was trimmed by 1 base and the J gene end by 3 bases; junction bases not matched to a gene: 12. The CDR3 covers 17 residues. The CDR3 protein is CASSLDRGASGGYEQYF. CDR3 coding DNA: TGTGCCAGCAGCTTAGATAGAGGAGCTAGCGGAGGCTACGAGCAGTACTTC.

The V and J genes are TRBV30 and TRBJ1-4; maybe TRBD1 (5 bases). CDR1 is GTSNPN and CDR2 is SVGIG in the germline V gene (reference sequence). CDR3 length: 13 amino acids. V lost 5 bases and J lost 3, with 10 bases in between. The CDR3 region is CAWLTASNEKLFF. Written as DNA, the CDR3 is TGTGCCTGGTTGACAGCTTCTAATGAAAAACTGTTTTTT.

This chain uses TRBV9 with TRBJ2-2; D is perhaps TRBD2 (6 bases). Germline CDR1 reads SGDLS; CDR2 reads YYNGEE. The CDR3 length is 15 residues. The ends were cut back, 4 bases at V and 1 base at J, with 11 bases in the middle. CDR3 amino acids: CASSTFSGNTGELFF. CDR3 DNA: TGTGCCAGCAGCACCTTTAGCGGGAACACCGGGGAGCTGTTTTTT.

The chain employs TRBV14 and TRBJ2-7, with D possibly matching TRBD1 (7 bases). Germline-derived CDR1 and CDR2 are SGHDN and FVKESK. V was clipped by 5 bases and J by 7 bases, with 24 bases between them. The CDR3 covers 16 residues. CDR3 in DNA: TGTGCCAGCAGCAGAAAGGGGGGACAGCCTACGGGAGAGCAGTACTTC. This gives the protein CASSRKGGQPTGEQYF. The variable domain in full, completed from reference TRBV14 and TRBJ2-7, reads EAGVTQFPSHSVIEKGQTVTLRCDPISGHDNLYWYRRVMGKEIKFLLHFVKESKQDESGMPNNRFLAERTGGTYSTLKVQPAELEDSGVYFCASSRKGGQPTGEQYFGPGTRLTVT.

The gene calls are TRBV18 and TRBJ2-3; TRBD1 might be the D (5 bases). The germline gives CDR1 KGHSH, CDR2 LQKENI. CDR3 length: 13 amino acids. V lost 3 bases, J lost 4 bases, and 8 bases lay in between. CDR3 sequence: CASSPGAADTQYF. In nucleotides, the CDR3 is TGTGCCAGCTCACCTGGGGCGGCAGATACGCAGTATTTT.

In its sample, this clone was seen once. This chain uses TRBV11-3 with TRBJ2-5; D might be TRBD2 (6 bases). V lost 3 bases and J 3 bases, leaving 11 bases between the germline ends. The CDR3 is 14 amino acids. CDR1 and CDR2 (germline): SGHNT, YENEEA. CDR3 residues: CASSLPRREETQYF. The CDR3 nucleotides read TGTGCCAGCAGCTTGCCCCGGAGGGAAGAGACCCAGTACTTC.

This chain joins TRBV5-1 and TRBJ2-1, with TRBD2 matching over 9 bases. V shed 3 bases, J shed 2 bases, and the junction held 3 bases outside the gene matches. CDR1 SGHRS and CDR2 YFSETQ come from the germline V gene. The CDR3 covers 15 residues. CDR3 nucleotides: TGCGCCAGCAGCTCTGCTAGCGGGACCTACAATGAGCAGTTCTTC. It yields the protein CASSSASGTYNEQFF. The full variable domain, rest sourced from reference TRBV5-1 and TRBJ2-1, is KAGVTQTPRYLIKTRGQQVTLSCSPISGHRSVSWYQQTPGQGLQFLFEYFSETQRNKGNFPGRFSGRQFSNSRSEMNVSTLELGDSALYLCASSSASGTYNEQFFGPGTRLTVL.

The rearrangement links TRBV18 to TRBJ1-6; possible D gene TRBD1, 6 bases. Trimming took 4 bases from V and 5 from J, leaving 9 bases between them. Per the germline V gene, CDR1 is KGHSH and CDR2 is LQKENI. The CDR3 totals 14 residues. The CDR3 nucleotides are TGTGCCAGCTCACTCAGGGGAGATAATTCACCCCTCCACTTT. Its translation: CASSLRGDNSPLHF.

The CDR3 loop reads CASSQLSETQYF. DNA for the CDR3: TGTGCCAGCAGCCAGCTATCGGAGACCCAGTACTTC. This rearrangement joins TRBV14 to TRBJ2-5; D uncertain. This CDR3 spans 12 amino acids. Deletions cut 3 bases from V and 5 bases from J, with 7 bases between. Per the germline V gene, CDR1 is SGHDN and CDR2 is FVKESK.

The V and J genes are TRBV4-3 and TRBJ1-4; 7 bases map to TRBD1. V shed 4 bases, J shed 0 bases, and the junction held 5 bases outside the gene matches. The CDR3 is 16 residues long. From germline, CDR1 is LGHNA and CDR2 YSLEER. This chain's CDR3 is CASSRSGQPTNEKLFF. Here the CDR3 DNA reads TGCGCCAGCAGCCGGTCGGGACAGCCAACTAATGAAAAACTGTTTTTT.

The chain employs TRBV18 and TRBJ1-2; perhaps TRBD1 as D (5 bases). The CDR3 runs to 14 residues. Germline V CDR1 and CDR2: KGHSH, LQKENI. The V end lost 2 bases, the J end lost 7 bases, and 14 bases lay between the germline ends. The CDR3 DNA sequence: TGTGCCAGCTCACCATCGGCAGGGCTCTTTGGCTACACCTTC. Translation gives CASSPSAGLFGYTF.

This clone was found a few times. The CDR3 sequence is CASSSGQNSGNTIYF. The CDR3 region has the DNA TGTGCCAGCAGCTCGGGACAGAACTCTGGAAACACCATATATTTT. V usage is TRBV5-8 and J usage is TRBJ1-3; TRBD1 matches 7 bases. Germline V gene lookup returns CDR1 SGHTS and CDR2 YDEGEE. CDR3 length: 15 amino acids. Germline trimming cut 3 bases from V and 0 bases from J; bases unmatched to any gene: 3.

This clone was detected once. The V gene is TRBV30, the J gene TRBJ1-1, with D tentatively TRBD1 (5 bases). The germline V gene encodes CDR1 GTSNPN and CDR2 SVGIG (reference sequence). The CDR3 totals 14 residues. Trimming took 3 bases from V and 4 from J, leaving 15 bases between them. In DNA, the CDR3 is TGTGCCTGGAGATCGGCAGGGTTCGGCACTGAAGCTTTCTTT. As protein: CAWRSAGFGTEAFF.

CDR3 sequence reads: CASSYGHDNSPLHF. Written as DNA, the CDR3 is TGTGCCAGCAGTTACGGACATGATAATTCACCCCTCCACTTT. The chain uses TRBV6-2 or TRBV6-3 and TRBJ1-6; D is perhaps TRBD1 (5 bases). Trimming cost V 2 bases and J 5 bases, with 7 bases left between them. Germline V gene data show CDR1 as MNHEY and CDR2 as SVGEGT. The CDR3 has 14 residues.

This rearrangement joins TRBV3-1 (or the pseudogene TRBV3-2) to TRBJ1-2; the D gene is possibly TRBD1 (5 bases). The CDR3 contains 14 residues. The germline V gene has CDR1 LGHDT and CDR2 YNNKEL (reference sequence). V was pared by 8 bases and J by 8 bases, with 21 bases between. CDR3 DNA sequence: TGTGCCAGCTTTTCAAGTGGGGGGTTGGGCGGCTACACCTTC. Translating gives CASFSSGGLGGYTF.

This rearrangement joins TRBV11-2 to TRBJ2-3; D perhaps matches TRBD2 (6 bases). The CDR3 is 16 amino acids. The germline V and J ends were trimmed by 4 bases and 2 bases, with 16 bases remaining between them. Germline V lookup: CDR1 SGHAT, CDR2 FQNNGV. The CDR3 bases are TGTGCCAGCAGCTCCGGGCGTCTAGCGCTCACAGATACGCAGTATTTT. Protein product: CASSSGRLALTDTQYF.

This chain joins TRBV14 and TRBJ2-2, with 8 bases fitting TRBD2. The CDR3 extends over 16 amino acids. Trimming at V came to 2 bases and at J to 6 bases, leaving 8 bases not matched to a gene. In germline, CDR1 is SGHDN, CDR2 FVKESK. CDR3 in amino acids: CASSQRPGLVAGELFF. CDR3 nucleotides: TGTGCCAGCAGCCAAAGACCGGGACTAGTAGCCGGGGAGCTGTTTTTT.